This entry lists 21 T cell receptor beta chains sequenced from one sample in a study of blood T cell repertoires in COVID-19. Sequencing used immunoSEQ multiplex PCR; TCRdb keeps in-frame clones, though not all of them. The sample includes about 80,000 clones, just under 85% seen only once; the top ten take 18%. The sequenced sample consisted of peripheral blood. These receptors all come from an elderly man with active or convalescent COVID-19.

The chain is built from TRBV28 and TRBJ2-7, with D possibly TRBD1 on 8 matching bases. The CDR3 is 14 amino acids. V dropped 7 bases and J dropped 0 bases, with 13 bases sitting between them. The germline V gene has CDR1 MDHEN and CDR2 SYDVKM. CDR3 amino acids: CASNRGGASYEQYV. CDR3 DNA: TGTGCCAGCAACAGGGGGGGAGCCTCCTACGAGCAGTACGTC.

The V gene is TRBV6-5, the J gene TRBJ1-1, with D tentatively TRBD1 (6 bases). CDR1 and CDR2 (germline): MNHEY, SVGAGI. This CDR3 has 13 amino acids. V gave up 7 bases and J gave up 7 bases, with 16 bases separating them. In DNA, the CDR3 is TGTGCCAGCACCCTAGGACAGACCTTTGAAGCTTTCTTT. This gives the protein CASTLGQTFEAFF.

The chain employs TRBV10-3 and TRBJ2-7; tentatively, D is TRBD1 (6 bases). V was clipped by 3 bases and J by 4 bases, with 7 bases between them. Germline V gene data show CDR1 as ENHRY and CDR2 as SYGVKD. The CDR3 loop spans 12 amino acids. The CDR3 region has the DNA TGTGCCATCAGTGACCAGGGGTACGAGCAGTACGTC. This sequence encodes CAISDQGYEQYV.

The chain combines TRBV2 with TRBJ2-1, with 7 bases identical to TRBD2. The CDR3 loop spans 15 amino acids. CDR1 is SNHLY and CDR2 is FYNNEI in the germline V gene. The V and J ends lost 5 bases and 5 bases, in that order; junction bases with no gene match: 9. Here the CDR3 reads CASSYPGRGDNEQFF. CDR3 in DNA: TGTGCCAGCAGTTACCCCGGCCGGGGGGACAATGAGCAGTTCTTC.

This clone showed up just once. The chain has TRBV13 and TRBJ1-2; D is possibly TRBD1 (5 bases). Per germline, CDR1 PRHDT and CDR2 FYEKMQ (reference sequence). V lost 4 bases and J lost 3, with 12 bases in between. This CDR3 spans 14 amino acids. CDR3 region: CASSSQGRDYGYTF. CDR3 DNA: TGTGCCAGCAGCTCGCAAGGCAGGGACTATGGCTACACCTTC. Filled out from reference TRBV13 and TRBJ1-2, the complete variable domain reads AAGVIQSPRHLIKEKRETATLKCYPIPRHDTVYWYQQGPGQDPQFLISFYEKMQSDKGSIPDRFSAQQFSDYHSELNMSSLELGDSALYFCASSSQGRDYGYTFGSGTRLTVV.

This chain links TRBV5-1 with TRBJ2-3; the match to TRBD2 covers 9 bases. The CDR3 spans 15 residues. Germline loops: CDR1 SGHRS, CDR2 YFSETQ. The J segment lost 5 bases and the V segment lost 4 bases, leaving 8 bases of the junction unmatched. The CDR3, as DNA: TGCGCCAGCAGCAAAAAGCGGGAGGTAGGAGATACGCAGTATTTT. The encoded protein is CASSKKREVGDTQYF.

This chain uses TRBV5-4 with TRBJ1-1, with a weak D call TRBD1 (5 bases). The CDR3 is made up of 15 amino acids. Trimming cost V 3 bases and J 0 bases, with 12 bases left between them. From germline, CDR1 is SGHNT and CDR2 YYREEE (reference sequence). The CDR3 coding sequence is TGTGCCAGCAGCTGGGGCGGGGGTCTGAACACTGAAGCTTTCTTT. This encodes CASSWGGGLNTEAFF.

This chain joins TRBV9 and TRBJ2-2; D possibly corresponds to TRBD2 (5 bases). The germline CDR1 and CDR2 sequences are SGDLS and YYNGEE. CDR3 length: 15 residues. Trimming removed 4 bases from V and 4 bases from J, with 14 bases in between. CDR3 sequence reads: CASSSRRAVTGELFF. The CDR3 nucleotides are TGTGCCAGCAGCTCCCGTAGAGCGGTCACCGGGGAGCTGTTTTTT.

The sample holds a few counts of this clone. The chain carries TRBV6-6 and TRBJ2-5; 8 nucleotides agree with TRBD2. CDR3 length equals 17 residues. The V segment lost 5 bases and the J segment 0 bases; nucleotides outside the gene matches: 11. The germline CDR1 and CDR2 sequences are MNHNY and SVGAGI (reference sequence). CDR3 in DNA: TGTGCCAGCAGTCCTTCTACTAGCGGAATGTACCAAGAGACCCAGTACTTC. Its protein is CASSPSTSGMYQETQYF.

J is TRBJ2-7 and V is TRBV11-3; 11 bases fit TRBD1. The CDR3 has 15 residues. V gave up 3 bases and J gave up 0 bases; unmatched junction bases: 1. Germline-derived CDR1 and CDR2 are SGHNT and YENEEA. As DNA, the CDR3 is TGTGCCAGCAGCTTTGGGACAGGGGGCTCCTACGAGCAGTACGTC. This codes for CASSFGTGGSYEQYV.

The chain couples TRBV2 to TRBJ1-6; 7 positions match TRBD1. CDR3 length: 14 residues. The junction had 7 bases not matched to a gene; V was cut back by 7 bases and J by 7 bases. Germline CDR1 reads SNHLY; CDR2 reads FYNNEI. CDR3 coding DNA: TGTGCCAGCAAGAGACAGGGAATAAATTCACCCCTCCACTTT. This sequence encodes CASKRQGINSPLHF.

The chain uses TRBV5-5 and TRBJ2-1; 10 bases map to TRBD2. CDR3 length: 15 amino acids. Germline-derived CDR1 and CDR2 are SGHKS and YYEKEE (reference sequence). The trim removed 5 bases at V and 1 base at J, leaving 3 bases unmatched. CDR3 sequence reads: CASRSSGSSYNEQFF. The CDR3 DNA reads TGTGCCAGCAGATCTAGCGGGAGTTCCTACAATGAGCAGTTCTTC.

The J gene is TRBJ1-2, the V gene TRBV5-1; D may be TRBD1 (5 bases). Between the trimmed V and J ends, which lost 4 bases and 5 bases, there was a span of 12 bases. The CDR3 has 13 amino acids. Germline V gene sequence: CDR1 SGHRS, CDR2 YFSETQ. The CDR3 DNA is TGCGCCAGCAGCATAGCGGACATTTATGGCTACACCTTC. Its protein product is CASSIADIYGYTF.

V usage is TRBV19 and J usage is TRBJ1-4; D is unclear. Germline values: CDR1 LNHDA, CDR2 SQIVND (reference sequence). The CDR3 is made up of 15 amino acids. V was pared by 6 bases and J by 3 bases, with 14 bases between. The DNA for the CDR3 is TGTGCCAGTAGCATACACGGCGCGGCTAATGAAAAACTGTTTTTT. Translating it yields CASSIHGAANEKLFF.

The V and J genes are TRBV11-2 and TRBJ2-1, with D possibly matching TRBD1 (5 bases). Germline V gene data show CDR1 as SGHAT and CDR2 as FQNNGV. The CDR3 totals 15 residues. V lost 3 bases and J 0 bases, leaving 9 bases between the germline ends. This CDR3 reads CASSLDIHSYNEQFF. In nucleotides, the CDR3 is TGTGCCAGCAGCTTGGACATCCACTCCTACAATGAGCAGTTCTTC.

This chain's CDR3 is CASSLGMVAEASTDTQYF. CDR3 nucleotides: TGTGCCAGCAGCTTAGGGATGGTAGCGGAGGCTAGCACAGATACGCAGTATTTT. The chain carries TRBV7-8 and TRBJ2-3, with D perhaps TRBD2 (6 bases). Germline loops: CDR1 SGHVS, CDR2 FQNEAQ. The CDR3 loop spans 18 amino acids. Deletions cut 1 base from V and 0 bases from J, with 17 bases between.

There are many counts of this clone. The chain combines TRBV5-4 with TRBJ2-1; 7 bases map to TRBD2. CDR1 and CDR2 from the germline V gene are SGHNT and YYREEE (reference sequence). V shed 4 bases, J shed 8 bases, and the junction held 9 bases outside the gene matches. This CDR3 has 14 amino acids. In DNA form, the CDR3 reads TGTGCCAGCAGCGATAGCGGGCGGGTTGATGAGCAGTTCTTC. Its protein is CASSDSGRVDEQFF.

The chain employs TRBV28 and TRBJ1-2; no reliable D call. Germline V CDR1 and CDR2: MDHEN, SYDVKM. The CDR3 is made up of 15 amino acids. V lost 1 base and J lost 5, with 14 bases in between. CDR3 residues: CASSLYSMGRYGYTF. DNA for the CDR3: TGTGCCAGCAGTTTATACTCGATGGGGAGATATGGCTACACCTTC.

Only one count was recorded for this clone. The rearrangement joins TRBV10-2 to TRBJ2-1, with a weak D call TRBD2 (6 bases). Germline loops: CDR1 WSHSY, CDR2 SAAADI. Trimming took 0 bases from V and 0 from J, leaving 9 bases between them. The CDR3 loop spans 16 amino acids. The CDR3, as DNA: TGCGCCAGCAGTGAGTCGGGGGGAAGCTCCTACAATGAGCAGTTCTTC. Encoded protein: CASSESGGSSYNEQFF.

CDR3 sequence (DNA): TGTGCCAGTAACTACGGACAGGGGGTATTTTCACCCCTCCACTTT. Its translation: CASNYGQGVFSPLHF. The genes are TRBV19 and TRBJ1-6; 10 bases are shared with TRBD1. V gave up 7 bases and J gave up 9 bases; unmatched junction bases: 9. Germline assignment: CDR1 LNHDA and CDR2 SQIVND (reference sequence). The CDR3 totals 15 residues.

The V gene is TRBV18, the J gene TRBJ2-1; TRBD2 agrees at 8 bases. V shed 3 bases, J shed 5 bases, and the junction held 6 bases outside the gene matches. From germline, CDR1 is KGHSH and CDR2 LQKENI. This CDR3 has 15 amino acids. The CDR3 DNA sequence: TGTGCCAGCTCACCTGATACGGGAGGGGACAATGAGCAGTTCTTC. Encoded protein: CASSPDTGGDNEQFF.